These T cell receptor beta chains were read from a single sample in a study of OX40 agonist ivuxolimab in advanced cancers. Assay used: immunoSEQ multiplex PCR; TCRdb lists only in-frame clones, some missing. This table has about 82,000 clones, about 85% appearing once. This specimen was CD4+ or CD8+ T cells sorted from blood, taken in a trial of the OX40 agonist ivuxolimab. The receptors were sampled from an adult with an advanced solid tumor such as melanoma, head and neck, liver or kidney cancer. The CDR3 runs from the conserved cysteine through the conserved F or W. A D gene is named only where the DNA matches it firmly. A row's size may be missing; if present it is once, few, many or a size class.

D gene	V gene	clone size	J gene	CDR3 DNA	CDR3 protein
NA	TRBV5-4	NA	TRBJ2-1	TGTGCCAGCTCCCTAGTCTCCTACAATGAGCAGTTCTTC	CASSLVSYNEQFF
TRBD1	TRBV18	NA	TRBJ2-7	TGTGCCAGCTCACGGACAGGAAGCTCCTACGAGCAGTACTTC	CASSRTGSSYEQYF
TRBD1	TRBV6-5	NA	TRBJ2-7	TGTGCCAGCAGTTACTCGAAGCGACAGGGTGGAATGAAGCAGTACTTC	CASSYSKRQGGMKQYF
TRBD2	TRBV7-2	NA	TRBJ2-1	TGTGCCAGCAGCTCGGGACTAGCGGGAGACAATGAGCAGTTCTTC	CASSSGLAGDNEQFF
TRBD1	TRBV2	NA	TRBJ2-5	TGTGCCAGCATTTGGGACAGACGAGAGACCCAGTACTTC	CASIWDRRETQYF
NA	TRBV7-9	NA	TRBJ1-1	TGTGCCACCAGGGCGGTTGGGAACACTGAAGCTTTCTTT	CATRAVGNTEAFF
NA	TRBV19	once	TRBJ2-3	TGTGCCACCGACTTCGGGTCAGATACGCAGTATTTT	CATDFGSDTQYF
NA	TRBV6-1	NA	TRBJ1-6	TGTGCCACCGGACAGAATTATAATTCACCCCTCCACTTT	CATGQNYNSPLHF
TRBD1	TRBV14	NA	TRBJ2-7	TGTGCCAGCAGCCCTTGGGACAGGGCCTACGAGCAGTACTTC	CASSPWDRAYEQYF
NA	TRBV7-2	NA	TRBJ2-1	TGTGCCAGCAGCTTAGTTCACGGGGGTCGGGAGCAGTTCTTC	CASSLVHGGREQFF
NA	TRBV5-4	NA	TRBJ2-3	TGTGCCAGCTCCGTAGACTTTACTAGCACAGATACGCAGTATTTT	CASSVDFTSTDTQYF
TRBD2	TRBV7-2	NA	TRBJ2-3	TGTGCCAGCAGCTTAGGAGTTAGCGGGACATCAGATACGCAGTATTTT	CASSLGVSGTSDTQYF
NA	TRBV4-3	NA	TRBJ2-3	TGCGCCAGCAGCCAAGATAGCCCGACTAGTGGAGATACGCAGTATTTT	CASSQDSPTSGDTQYF
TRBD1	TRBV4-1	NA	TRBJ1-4	TGCGCCAGCAGCCGACAGGGGGAATCGGGAAAACTGTTTTTT	CASSRQGESGKLFF
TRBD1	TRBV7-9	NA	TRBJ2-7	TGTGCCAGCAGCTTAGAACAAGGGGGCCCCCAGGAGCAGTACTTC	CASSLEQGGPQEQYF
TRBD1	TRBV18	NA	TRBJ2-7	TGTGCCAGCTCACCGTCCGTCAGGGGGTCCTACGAGCAGTACTTC	CASSPSVRGSYEQYF
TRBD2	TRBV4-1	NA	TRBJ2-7	TGCGCCAGCAGCGCACGCGGGGGGCCAGCCTACGAGCAGTACTTC	CASSARGGPAYEQYF
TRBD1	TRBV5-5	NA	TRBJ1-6	TGTGCCAGCAGCTGGGGACAGGGGGACTCACCCCTCCACTTT	CASSWGQGDSPLHF
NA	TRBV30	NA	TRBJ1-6	TGTGCCTGGATCCTTCCCCTGAGGGATTCACCCCTCCACTTT	CAWILPLRDSPLHF
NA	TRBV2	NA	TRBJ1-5	TGTGCCAGCAGTGATGGGGGAGGGAGGGGCAATCAGCCCCAGCATTTT	CASSDGGGRGNQPQHF
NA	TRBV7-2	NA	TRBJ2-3	TGTGCCAGCAGCACCGCGAGCCGCACAGATACGCAGTATTTT	CASSTASRTDTQYF
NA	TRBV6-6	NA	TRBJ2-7	TGTGCCAGCAGTTCACGGACAGACGTCTACGAGCAGTACTTC	CASSSRTDVYEQYF
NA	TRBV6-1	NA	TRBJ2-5	TGTGCCAGCAGCGTAGACCAGCGAGAGACCCAGTACTTC	CASSVDQRETQYF
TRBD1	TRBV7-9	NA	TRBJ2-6	TGTGCCAGCAGCTTAGCGACAGGGGGCTCTGGGGCCAACGTCCTGACTTTC	CASSLATGGSGANVLTF
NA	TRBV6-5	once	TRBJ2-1	TGTGCCAGCCGGGTTCGGACCGAGCAGTTCTTC	CASRVRTEQFF
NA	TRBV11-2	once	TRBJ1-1	TGTGCCAGCAGCTTAGACAGGGCCACTGAAGCTTTCTTT	CASSLDRATEAFF
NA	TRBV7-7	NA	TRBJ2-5	TGTGCCAGCAGCTTAAACCCACAGCAAGAGACCCAGTACTTC	CASSLNPQQETQYF
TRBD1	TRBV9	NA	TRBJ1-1	TGTGCCAGCAGCGCCGGGACAGGGATCGGAGGCACTGAAGCTTTCTTT	CASSAGTGIGGTEAFF
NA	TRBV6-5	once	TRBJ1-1	TGTGCCAGCAGTGAACAGGGATCGAACACTGAAGCTTTCTTT	CASSEQGSNTEAFF
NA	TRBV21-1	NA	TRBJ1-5	TGTGCCAGCAGCTACCGGGACAGGGTAAATCAGCCCCAGCATTTT	CASSYRDRVNQPQHF
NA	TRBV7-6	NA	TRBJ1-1	TGTGCCAGCAGCCAGATGGGGGGGGGCTCTACTGAAGCTTTCTTT	CASSQMGGGSTEAFF
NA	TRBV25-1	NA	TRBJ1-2	TGTGCCAGCAGTCCCTCGGGTTCAGCTAACTATGGCTACACCTTC	CASSPSGSANYGYTF
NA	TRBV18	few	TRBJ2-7	TGTGCCAGCTCACCTTCAGCCGGCCCATACGAGCAGTACTTC	CASSPSAGPYEQYF
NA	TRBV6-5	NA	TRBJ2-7	TGTGCCAGCAAAATCAGGGGCTCCTACGAGCAGTACTTC	CASKIRGSYEQYF
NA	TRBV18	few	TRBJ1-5	TGTGCCAGCTCACCTGGACAGTCAAATCAGCCCCAGCATTTT	CASSPGQSNQPQHF
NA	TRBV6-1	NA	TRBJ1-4	TGTGCCAGCGGCCCGGGGGGAACTAATGAAAAACTGTTTTTT	CASGPGGTNEKLFF
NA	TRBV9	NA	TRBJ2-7	TGTGCCAGCAGCGGTGGGGAGCTAATGAGCTACGAGCAGTACTTC	CASSGGELMSYEQYF
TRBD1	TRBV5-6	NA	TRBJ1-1	TGTGCCAGCGCGACTCTGAAGGGGGCGGTGAACACTGAAGCTTTCTTT	CASATLKGAVNTEAFF
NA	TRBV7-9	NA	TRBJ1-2	TGTGCCAGCAGCTTGGGCAGACCTTTAGATGGCTACACCTTC	CASSLGRPLDGYTF
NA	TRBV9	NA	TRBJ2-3	TGTGCCAGCAGCGTAGGGTTTGGGGGGGATACGCAGTATTTT	CASSVGFGGDTQYF
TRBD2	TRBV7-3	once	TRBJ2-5	TGTGCCAGCAGCCTAACTAGCGGGAGATATGAGACCCAGTACTTC	CASSLTSGRYETQYF
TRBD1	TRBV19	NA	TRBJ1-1	TGTGCCAGTAGTTTTGGACAGGGGAACACTGAAGCTTTCTTT	CASSFGQGNTEAFF
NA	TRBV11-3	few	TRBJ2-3	TGTGCCAGCAGCCGTTCCGGTGATACGCAGTATTTT	CASSRSGDTQYF
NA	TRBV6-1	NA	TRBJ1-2	TGTGCCAGCAGTGAAAGGGAAGGGAAGGTTGGGGGCTACACCTTC	CASSEREGKVGGYTF
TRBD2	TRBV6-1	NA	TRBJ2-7	TGTGCCAGCAGTGAAGCGGCTAGCGGCTACGAGCAGTACTTC	CASSEAASGYEQYF
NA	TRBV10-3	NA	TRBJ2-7	TGTGCCATCAGTGCTGGAGTCTCCTACGAGCAGTACTTC	CAISAGVSYEQYF
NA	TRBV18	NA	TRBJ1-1	TGTGCCAGCTCACCAGAACCGCAGGGGCGAAACACTGAAGCTTTCTTT	CASSPEPQGRNTEAFF
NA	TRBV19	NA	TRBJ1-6	TGTGCCAGTAGAGGGCCCGGGGGGGGTCGTAATTCACCCCTCCACTTT	CASRGPGGGRNSPLHF
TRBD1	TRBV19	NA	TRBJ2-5	TGTGCCAGTAGTACGACAGGGTTTGAGACCCAGTACTTC	CASSTTGFETQYF
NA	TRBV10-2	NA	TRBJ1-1	TGCGCCAGCAGCTCTCTTAAGGTCTCTGGAGGGGGTGAAGCTTTCTTT	CASSSLKVSGGGEAFF
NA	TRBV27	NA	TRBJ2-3	TGTGCCAGCAGCCCGACAGGAACTAGCACAGATACGCAGTATTTT	CASSPTGTSTDTQYF
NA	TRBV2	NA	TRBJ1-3	TGTGCCAGCAGAAGGGAGTCTGGAAACACCATATATTTT	CASRRESGNTIYF
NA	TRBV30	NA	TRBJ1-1	TGTGCCCGTCGTAGGGACACTGAAGCTTTCTTT	CARRRDTEAFF
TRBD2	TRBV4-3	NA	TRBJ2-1	TGCGCCAGCAGCCAGGGGGGGTTGTCCTACAATGAGCAGTTCTTC	CASSQGGLSYNEQFF
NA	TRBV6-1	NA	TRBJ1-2	TGTGCCAGCCGGCCGGTCCCCAATAACTATGGCTACACCTTC	CASRPVPNNYGYTF
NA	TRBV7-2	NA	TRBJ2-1	TGTGCCAGCAGGATAGGGGGACCCATCTACAATGAGCAGTTCTTC	CASRIGGPIYNEQFF
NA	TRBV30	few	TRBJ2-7	TGTGCCTGGAGCGATACAGGGCGCGAGCAGTACTTC	CAWSDTGREQYF
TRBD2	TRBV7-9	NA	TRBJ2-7	TGTGCCAGCAGCTTAGTTGGACTAGATCGCGAGCAGTACTTC	CASSLVGLDREQYF
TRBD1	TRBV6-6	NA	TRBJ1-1	TGTGCCAGCACCAAGACAGGGGGGGGGACTGAAGCTTTCTTT	CASTKTGGGTEAFF
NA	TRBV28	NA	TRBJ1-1	TGTGCCAGCAGCTCGGGACTAGCGGGCACTGAAGCTTTCTTT	CASSSGLAGTEAFF